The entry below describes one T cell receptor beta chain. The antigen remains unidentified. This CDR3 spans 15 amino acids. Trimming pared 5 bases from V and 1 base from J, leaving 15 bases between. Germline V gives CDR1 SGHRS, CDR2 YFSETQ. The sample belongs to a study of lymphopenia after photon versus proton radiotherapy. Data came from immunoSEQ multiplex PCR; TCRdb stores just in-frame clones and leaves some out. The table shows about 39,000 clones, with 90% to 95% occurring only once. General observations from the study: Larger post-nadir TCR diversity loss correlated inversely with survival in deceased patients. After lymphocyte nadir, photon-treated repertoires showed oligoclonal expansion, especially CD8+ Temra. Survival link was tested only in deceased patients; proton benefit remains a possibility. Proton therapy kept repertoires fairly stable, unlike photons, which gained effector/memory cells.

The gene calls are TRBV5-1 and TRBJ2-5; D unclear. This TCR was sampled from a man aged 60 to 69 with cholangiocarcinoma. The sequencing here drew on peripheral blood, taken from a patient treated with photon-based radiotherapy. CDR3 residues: CASSSEYSGQETQYF. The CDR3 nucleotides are TGCGCCAGCAGTTCAGAGTACTCAGGCCAAGAGACCCAGTACTTC.